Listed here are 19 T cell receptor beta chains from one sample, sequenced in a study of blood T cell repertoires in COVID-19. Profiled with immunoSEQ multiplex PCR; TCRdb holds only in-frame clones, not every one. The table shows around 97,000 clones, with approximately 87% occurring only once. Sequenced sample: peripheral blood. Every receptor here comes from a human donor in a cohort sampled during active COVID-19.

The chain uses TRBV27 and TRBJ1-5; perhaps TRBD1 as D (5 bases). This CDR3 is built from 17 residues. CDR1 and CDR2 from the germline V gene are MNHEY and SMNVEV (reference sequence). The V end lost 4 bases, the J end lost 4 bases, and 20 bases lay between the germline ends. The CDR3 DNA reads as TGTGCCAGCAGTTCTCATCGACTGGGGAGGGGAAATCAGCCCCAGCATTTT. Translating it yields CASSSHRLGRGNQPQHF.

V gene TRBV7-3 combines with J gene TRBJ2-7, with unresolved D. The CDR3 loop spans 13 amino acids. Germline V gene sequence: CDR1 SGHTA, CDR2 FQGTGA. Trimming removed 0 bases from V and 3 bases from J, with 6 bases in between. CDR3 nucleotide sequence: TGTGCCAGCAGCTTAACTCACAGCTACGAGCAGTACTTC. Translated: CASSLTHSYEQYF.

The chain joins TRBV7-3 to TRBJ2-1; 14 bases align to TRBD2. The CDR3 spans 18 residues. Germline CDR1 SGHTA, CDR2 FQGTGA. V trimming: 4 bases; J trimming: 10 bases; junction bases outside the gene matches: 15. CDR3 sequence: CASSSLPGLAGAAEEQFF. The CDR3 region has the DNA TGTGCCAGCAGCTCCCTTCCGGGACTAGCGGGAGCGGCAGAAGAGCAGTTCTTC.

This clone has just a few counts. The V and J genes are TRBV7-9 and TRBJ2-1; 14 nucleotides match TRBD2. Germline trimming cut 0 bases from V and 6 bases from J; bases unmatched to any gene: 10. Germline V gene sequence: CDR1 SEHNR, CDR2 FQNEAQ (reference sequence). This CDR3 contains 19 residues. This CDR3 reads CASSLALGTSGRRGNEQFF. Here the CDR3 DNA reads TGTGCCAGCAGCTTAGCTTTGGGGACTAGCGGGAGAAGAGGCAATGAGCAGTTCTTC. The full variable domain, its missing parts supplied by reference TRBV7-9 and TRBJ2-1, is DTGVSQNPRHKITKRGQNVTFRCDPISEHNRLYWYRQTLGQGPEFLTYFQNEAQLEKSRLLSDRFSAERPKGSFSTLEIQRTEQGDSAMYLCASSLALGTSGRRGNEQFFGPGTRLTVL.

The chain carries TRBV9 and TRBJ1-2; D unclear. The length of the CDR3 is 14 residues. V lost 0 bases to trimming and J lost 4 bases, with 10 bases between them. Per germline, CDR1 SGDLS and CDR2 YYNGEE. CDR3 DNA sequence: TGTGCCAGCAGCGTAGACCCACAAAGCTATGGCTACACCTTC. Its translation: CASSVDPQSYGYTF. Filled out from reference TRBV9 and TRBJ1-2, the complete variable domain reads DSGVTQTPKHLITATGQRVTLRCSPRSGDLSVYWYQQSLDQGLQFLIQYYNGEERAKGNILERFSAQQFPDLHSELNLSSLELGDSALYFCASSVDPQSYGYTFGSGTRLTVV.

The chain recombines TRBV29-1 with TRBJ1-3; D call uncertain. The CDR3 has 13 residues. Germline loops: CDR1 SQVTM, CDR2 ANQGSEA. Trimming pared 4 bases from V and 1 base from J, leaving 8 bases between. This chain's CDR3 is CSVAVLSGNTIYF. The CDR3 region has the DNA TGCAGCGTTGCGGTACTATCTGGAAACACCATATATTTT.

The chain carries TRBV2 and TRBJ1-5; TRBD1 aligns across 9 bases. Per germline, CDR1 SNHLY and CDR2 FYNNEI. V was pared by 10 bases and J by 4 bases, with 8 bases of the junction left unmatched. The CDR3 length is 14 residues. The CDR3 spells CATTTGGWNQPQHF. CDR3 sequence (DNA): TGTGCCACTACCACAGGGGGCTGGAATCAGCCCCAGCATTTT.

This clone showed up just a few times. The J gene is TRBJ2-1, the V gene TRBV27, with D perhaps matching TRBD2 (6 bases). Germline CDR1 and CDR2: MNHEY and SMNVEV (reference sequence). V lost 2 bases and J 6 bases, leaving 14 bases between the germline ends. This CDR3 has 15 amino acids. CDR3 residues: CASSLVGRNGNEQFF. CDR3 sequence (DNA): TGTGCCAGCAGTTTAGTCGGGAGAAATGGCAATGAGCAGTTCTTC.

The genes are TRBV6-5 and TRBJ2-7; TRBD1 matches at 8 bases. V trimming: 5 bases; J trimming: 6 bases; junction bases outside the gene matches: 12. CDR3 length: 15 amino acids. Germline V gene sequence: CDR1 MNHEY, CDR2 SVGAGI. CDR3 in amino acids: CASSPEPGQVLEQYF. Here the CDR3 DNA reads TGTGCCAGCAGTCCCGAGCCGGGACAGGTTCTCGAGCAGTACTTC.

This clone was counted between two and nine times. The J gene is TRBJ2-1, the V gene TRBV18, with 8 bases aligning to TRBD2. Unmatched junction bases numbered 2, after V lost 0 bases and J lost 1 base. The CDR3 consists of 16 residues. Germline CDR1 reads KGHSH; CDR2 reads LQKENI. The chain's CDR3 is CASSPPSGTSYNEQFF. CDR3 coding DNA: TGTGCCAGCTCACCACCTAGCGGGACGTCCTACAATGAGCAGTTCTTC.

The CDR3 coding sequence is TGTGCCAGCAGCTTACTAGCGGGAGACGGTACGCAGTATTTT. Residues: CASSLLAGDGTQYF. The chain is built from TRBV11-2 and TRBJ2-3; 10 positions agree with TRBD2. J lost 8 bases, V lost 2 bases, and 4 bases had no gene match. The germline gives CDR1 SGHAT, CDR2 FQNNGV. The CDR3 consists of 14 residues.

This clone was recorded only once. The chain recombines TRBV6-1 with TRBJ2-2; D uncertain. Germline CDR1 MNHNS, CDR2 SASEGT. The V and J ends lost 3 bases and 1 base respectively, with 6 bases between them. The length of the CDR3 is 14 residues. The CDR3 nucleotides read TGTGCCAGCAGTGATCAGATGAACACCGGGGAGCTGTTTTTT. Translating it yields CASSDQMNTGELFF.

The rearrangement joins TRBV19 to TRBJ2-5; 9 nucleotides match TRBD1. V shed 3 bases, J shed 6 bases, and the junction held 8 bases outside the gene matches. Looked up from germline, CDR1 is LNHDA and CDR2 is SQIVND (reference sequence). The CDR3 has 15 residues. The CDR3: CASSIGTGGRKTQYF. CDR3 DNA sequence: TGTGCCAGTAGTATCGGCACAGGGGGCAGGAAGACCCAGTACTTC.

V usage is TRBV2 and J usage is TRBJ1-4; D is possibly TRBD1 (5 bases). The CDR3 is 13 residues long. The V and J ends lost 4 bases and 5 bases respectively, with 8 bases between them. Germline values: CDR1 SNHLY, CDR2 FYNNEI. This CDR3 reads CASSGQPNEKLFF. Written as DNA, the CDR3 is TGTGCCAGCAGTGGACAGCCGAATGAAAAACTGTTTTTT.

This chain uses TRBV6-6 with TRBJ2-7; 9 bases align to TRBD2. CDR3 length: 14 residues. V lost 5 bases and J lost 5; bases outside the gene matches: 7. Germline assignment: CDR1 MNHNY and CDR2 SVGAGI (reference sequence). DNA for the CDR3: TGTGCCAGCAGTGATAGCGGGGGCGGACACGAGCAGTACTTC. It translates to CASSDSGGGHEQYF.

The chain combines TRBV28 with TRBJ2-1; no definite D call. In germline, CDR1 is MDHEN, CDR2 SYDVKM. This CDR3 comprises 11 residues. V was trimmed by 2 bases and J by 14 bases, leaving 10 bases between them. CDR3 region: CASSLRATKFF. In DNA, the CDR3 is TGTGCCAGCAGTTTAAGAGCGACGAAGTTCTTC.

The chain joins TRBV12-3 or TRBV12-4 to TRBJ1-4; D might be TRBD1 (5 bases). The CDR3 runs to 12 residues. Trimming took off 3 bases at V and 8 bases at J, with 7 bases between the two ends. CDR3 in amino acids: CASSLSGEKLFF. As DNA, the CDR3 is TGTGCCAGCAGTTTGTCAGGGGAAAAACTGTTTTTT.

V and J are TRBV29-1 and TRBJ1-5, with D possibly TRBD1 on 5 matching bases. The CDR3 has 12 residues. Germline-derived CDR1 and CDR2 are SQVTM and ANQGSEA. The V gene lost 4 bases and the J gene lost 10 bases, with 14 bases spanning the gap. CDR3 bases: TGCAGCGTTGCGGATATCTGGGGCCCCCAGCATTTT. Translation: CSVADIWGPQHF.

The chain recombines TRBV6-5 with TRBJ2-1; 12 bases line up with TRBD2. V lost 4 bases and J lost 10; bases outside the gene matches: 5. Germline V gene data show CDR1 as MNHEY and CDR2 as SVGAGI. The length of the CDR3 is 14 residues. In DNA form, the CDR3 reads TGTGCCAGCAGTTTGGGACTAGCGGGTCGCGAGCAGTTCTTC. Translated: CASSLGLAGREQFF.